This T cell receptor beta chain was captured in a study of T cell repertoires in cytomegalovirus infection. On the study more broadly: Public TCR beta signatures were indicative of both CMV infection and a matching HLA type. Overall study results and limits: There were carriers of CMV plus the relevant HLA, and cumulative public TCR beta family frequency identified them. Ex vivo responses were dominated by HLA-C-restricted CMV-specific TCR beta clonotypes.

V was pared by 0 bases and J by 3 bases, with 8 bases between. The CDR3 contains 14 residues. Germline assignment: CDR1 MNHNY and CDR2 SVGAGI (reference sequence). Each CDR3 protein gets one entry after TCRdb re-called the reads with MiXCR. The data show 300,000 to 400,000 distinct CDR3 sequences, with around a sixth seen just once and approximately 8% held by the top ten. This clonotype was observed a handful of times. Its target is unknown. This chain links TRBV6-6 with TRBJ1-2; no reliable D call. The specimen sequenced was PBMCs. This TCR derives from a human donor in good health (CMV status not recorded). Some clones in this sample may be carry-over from other donors' samples. The CDR3 spells CASSYSRADYGYTF. In nucleotides, the CDR3 is TGTGCCAGCAGTTACTCGAGGGCGGACTATGGCTACACCTTC.